A selection of T cell receptor beta chains follows, all from one sample in a study of blood T cell repertoires in COVID-19. TCRdb's table, derived via immunoSEQ multiplex PCR, lists solely in-frame clones and lacks some. The repertoire holds some 190,000 clones, with roughly 76% as singletons. Sequencing was performed on peripheral blood. The receptors were gathered from a woman in her forties with COVID-19, enrolled during active disease. Both conserved end residues are part of each CDR3. D genes are given only for firm matches. The size of a clone is reported for some rows only, either as once, few or many, or as a class for expanded clones.

size: -; J: TRBJ2-3; D: TRBD1; V: TRBV7-3; DNA: TGTGCCAGCAGTTCGACAGGGGGTAGGGCAGATACGCAGTATTTT; CDR3: CASSSTGGRADTQYF
size: -; J: TRBJ2-1; D: -; V: TRBV9; DNA: TGTGCCAGCAGCTCAGGGGTATCCTACAATGAGCAGTTCTTC; CDR3: CASSSGVSYNEQFF
size: -; J: TRBJ2-2; D: -; V: TRBV2; DNA: TGTGCCAGCACCAAAACGGGGGGCATCGCCGGGGAGCTGTTTTTT; CDR3: CASTKTGGIAGELFF
size: few; J: TRBJ2-7; D: -; V: TRBV5-1; DNA: TGCGCCAGCAGTGGGCAGGGCTACGAGCAGTACTTC; CDR3: CASSGQGYEQYF
size: -; J: TRBJ2-5; D: -; V: TRBV15; DNA: TGTGCCACCAGCAGAGGAGACAAGTACCAAGAGACCCAGTACTTC; CDR3: CATSRGDKYQETQYF
size: few; J: TRBJ1-2; D: -; V: TRBV28; DNA: TGTGCCAGCAACCGCCCGGGGGACTCCCATTATGGCTACACCTTC; CDR3: CASNRPGDSHYGYTF
size: -; J: TRBJ1-4; D: -; V: TRBV5-4; DNA: TGTGCCAGCAGCTTGGACCGGAGGTCCGAAAAACTGTTTTTT; CDR3: CASSLDRRSEKLFF
size: -; J: TRBJ2-5; D: -; V: TRBV7-2; DNA: TGTGCCAGCAGCTTAGCGCAAGGGGTAGAGACCCAGTACTTC; CDR3: CASSLAQGVETQYF
size: -; J: TRBJ2-2; D: -; V: TRBV4-2; DNA: TGTGCCAGCAGCCGACCCCGAACAGGGATCACCGGGGAGCTGTTTTTT; CDR3: CASSRPRTGITGELFF
size: few; J: TRBJ1-5; D: -; V: TRBV30; DNA: TGTGCCTGGAGCAACCCTGGAGGGCTTATCCAGCCCCAGCATTTT; CDR3: CAWSNPGGLIQPQHF
size: -; J: TRBJ2-3; D: -; V: TRBV27; DNA: TGTGCCAGCAAGGTCGGCGCGGGAACAGATACGCAGTATTTT; CDR3: CASKVGAGTDTQYF
size: -; J: TRBJ1-6; D: TRBD1; V: TRBV28; DNA: TGTGCCAGCAGTTTGCTGACAGGGTATTCACCCCTCCACTTT; CDR3: CASSLLTGYSPLHF
size: -; J: TRBJ1-5; D: TRBD1; V: TRBV7-8; DNA: TGTGCCAGCAGCTTAGCGCCCCGGGACAGGGCGACGCATTTT; CDR3: CASSLAPRDRATHF
size: -; J: TRBJ1-1; D: TRBD1; V: TRBV5-4; DNA: TGTGCCAGCAGCATACAGGGGCGGGACACTGAAGCTTTCTTT; CDR3: CASSIQGRDTEAFF
size: -; J: TRBJ1-2; D: -; V: TRBV7-9; DNA: TGTGCCAGCAGCTTAGGTCGGGGTGGTTACACCTTC; CDR3: CASSLGRGGYTF